Presented here are 20 T cell receptor beta chains from one specimen sequenced in a study of identical twins. MiXCR, applied by TCRdb to the 5' RACE reads, yields one record per CDR3 protein. The sample shows about 890,000 distinct CDR3 sequences, about 12% of them seen only once. The same data also contributed to another study, on yellow fever vaccine responses in identical twins.

Sequencing was done on a sample of PBMCs. Every receptor here comes from a woman aged 18-29 years in good health.

This clonotype turned up a few times. CDR3 region: CASSLVLGLVNEQFF. For the CDR3, the DNA is TGTGCCAGCAGCCTAGTCCTGGGACTGGTCAATGAGCAGTTCTTC. V gene TRBV11-1 combines with J gene TRBJ2-1; possibly TRBD2 for D (6 bases). Trimming pared 5 bases from V and 6 bases from J, leaving 17 bases between. The length of the CDR3 is 15 residues. Looked up from germline, CDR1 is SGHAT and CDR2 is FQDESV (reference sequence).

This clonotype was recorded many times. This chain links TRBV2 with TRBJ2-1; 7 bases fit TRBD2. The CDR3 spans 15 residues. The germline V gene encodes CDR1 SNHLY and CDR2 FYNNEI. V was clipped by 3 bases and J by 8 bases; unmatched bases: 10. The DNA for the CDR3 is TGTGCCAGCAGTGAGGGGAGGGTCACAGCTTATGAGCAGTTCTTC. Protein product: CASSEGRVTAYEQFF.

This clonotype was observed a handful of times. The V call is TRBV4-1, the J call TRBJ2-7; 15 nucleotides align to TRBD2. The V segment lost 1 base and the J segment 2 bases; nucleotides outside the gene matches: 3. The germline V gene encodes CDR1 MGHRA and CDR2 YSYEKL. The CDR3 has 17 residues. Here the CDR3 DNA reads TGCGCCAGCAGCCAAGGGACTAGCGGGAGGGCGGCCTACGAGCAGTACTTC. This sequence encodes CASSQGTSGRAAYEQYF.

This clonotype has only a few counts. The rearrangement joins TRBV24-1 to TRBJ2-1; no clear D. This CDR3 is 16 amino acids long. V gave up 4 bases and J gave up 0 bases, with 12 bases separating them. Per the germline V gene, CDR1 is KGHDR and CDR2 is SFDVKD. The CDR3 nucleotides read TGTGCCACCAGTGACACCGTAGTCTTCTCCTACAATGAGCAGTTCTTC. It codes for CATSDTVVFSYNEQFF.

The chain couples TRBV12-3 or TRBV12-4 to TRBJ2-1; D not resolved. This CDR3 contains 11 residues. Trimming took off 3 bases at V and 10 bases at J, with 7 bases between the two ends. CDR3 sequence reads: CASSLVSEQFF. The CDR3 region has the DNA TGTGCCAGCAGTTTGGTTAGCGAGCAGTTCTTC.

This clonotype was observed many times. CDR3 sequence (DNA): TGTGCCAGCAGGGGCGGGACAGATAACTATGGCTACACCTTC. Amino acid sequence: CASRGGTDNYGYTF. The rearrangement uses TRBV12-3 or TRBV12-4 and TRBJ1-2, with 7 bases identical to TRBD1. The CDR3 sequence is 14 residues long. The ends lost 6 bases at V and 1 base at J; junction bases unmatched: 5.

This clonotype has a single count. The chain recombines TRBV29-1 with TRBJ1-1, with 10 bases that match TRBD1. CDR1 is SQVTM, CDR2 ANQGSEA, per germline. The J segment lost 2 bases and the V segment lost 7 bases, leaving 4 bases of the junction unmatched. This CDR3 region has 13 residues. CDR3 in DNA: TGCAGCGCGGGGACAGGGGCTAACACTGAAGCTTTCTTT. Protein product: CSAGTGANTEAFF.

This clonotype turned up a few times. The chain uses TRBV2 and TRBJ2-5; the match to TRBD1 covers 8 bases. The CDR3 runs 15 residues. Trimming at V came to 3 bases and at J to 5 bases, leaving 8 bases not matched to a gene. Germline CDR1 and CDR2: SNHLY and FYNNEI. The CDR3 DNA follows: TGTGCCAGCAGTGATTCCAGGGGGCGTCGGGAGACCCAGTACTTC. It translates to CASSDSRGRRETQYF.

Ten or more counts support this clonotype. The rearrangement joins TRBV18 to TRBJ1-3, with D unclear. Germline V CDR1 and CDR2: KGHSH, LQKENI. V gave up 6 bases and J gave up 0 bases, with 12 bases separating them. This CDR3 contains 15 residues. The CDR3 sequence is CASSPGFGSGNTIYF. The CDR3 DNA follows: TGTGCCAGCTCCCCGGGTTTTGGCTCTGGAAACACCATATATTTT.

This clonotype was detected many times. The CDR3 coding sequence is TGTGCCAGCAGTTTGGGCAGACACAATGAGCAGTTCTTC. Translation gives CASSLGRHNEQFF. The chain employs TRBV27 and TRBJ2-1; D gene ambiguous. Looked up from germline, CDR1 is MNHEY and CDR2 is SMNVEV (reference sequence). The CDR3 consists of 13 residues. The V gene lost 3 bases and the J gene lost 5 bases, with 8 bases spanning the gap.

The CDR3 coding sequence is TGTGCCAGCAGCCTCGACAGGATGGTCACAGATACGCAGTATTTT. It is translated as CASSLDRMVTDTQYF. The chain is built from TRBV6-1 and TRBJ2-3; D is perhaps TRBD1 (6 bases). The CDR3 consists of 15 residues. In germline, CDR1 is MNHNS, CDR2 SASEGT. V lost 6 bases to trimming and J lost 2 bases, with 15 bases between them.

This clonotype was counted a few times. The V call is TRBV11-2, the J call TRBJ1-1; no firm D call. Germline V gives CDR1 SGHAT, CDR2 FQNNGV. Trimming shortened V by 2 bases and J by 4 bases, and 11 bases separated the two germline ends. The CDR3 length is 14 residues. CDR3 loop: CASSLTSRGTEAFF. DNA for the CDR3: TGTGCCAGCAGCTTAACTAGTCGAGGCACTGAAGCTTTCTTT.

This sequence joins TRBV12-3 or TRBV12-4 and TRBJ2-7, with 9 bases lining up with TRBD2. V trimming: 3 bases; J trimming: 7 bases; junction bases outside the gene matches: 10. The CDR3 consists of 15 residues. CDR3 protein: CASSFLVAGAGEQYF. In DNA form, the CDR3 reads TGTGCCAGCAGTTTTTTGGTAGCGGGAGCTGGGGAGCAGTACTTC.

This clonotype was seen ten or more times. V usage is TRBV28 and J usage is TRBJ2-1, with D perhaps being TRBD1 or TRBD2 (6 bases each). V lost 5 bases and J lost 12, with 23 bases in between. CDR1 is MDHEN and CDR2 is SYDVKM in the germline V gene. The CDR3 runs to 15 residues. Here the CDR3 reads CASSHLGGGRAWQFF. The DNA for the CDR3 is TGTGCCAGCAGTCACCTCGGGGGCGGCCGAGCTTGGCAGTTCTTC.

The gene calls are TRBV3-1 and TRBJ2-3; 14 bases line up with TRBD2. V lost 2 bases to trimming and J lost 3 bases; unmatched junction nucleotides: 4. CDR1 is LGHDT and CDR2 is YNNKEL in the germline V gene (reference sequence). The CDR3 sequence is 17 residues long. DNA for the CDR3: TGTGCCAGCAGCCAATTGGGGACTAGCGGGAGTACAGATACGCAGTATTTT. Residues: CASSQLGTSGSTDTQYF.

The V call is TRBV28, the J call TRBJ2-5; the D gene is possibly TRBD1 (6 bases). The CDR3 is 14 residues long. V shed 7 bases and J shed 7 bases, with 19 bases lying between them. Germline CDR1 is MDHEN and CDR2 is SYDVKM. The CDR3 DNA is TGTGCCAGCACCGAGACGCCCAGGGGATGGACCCAGTACTTC. Encoded protein: CASTETPRGWTQYF.

At least ten counts were recorded for this clonotype. The V and J genes are TRBV27 and TRBJ2-1; tentatively, D is TRBD1 (6 bases). The CDR3 runs 18 residues. Trimming removed 4 bases at V and 0 bases at J, with 19 bases between. Per the germline V gene, CDR1 is MNHEY and CDR2 is SMNVEV (reference sequence). The CDR3 here is CASSSTGLGPISYNEQFF. The CDR3, as DNA: TGTGCCAGCAGTTCGACAGGCTTGGGACCTATCTCCTACAATGAGCAGTTCTTC.

This clonotype showed up just a few times. The chain has TRBV5-6 and TRBJ2-5, with 10 bases matching TRBD1. The germline CDR1 and CDR2 sequences are SGHDT and YYEEEE. The CDR3 contains 17 residues. The junction had 13 bases not matched to a gene; V was cut back by 4 bases and J by 4 bases. The CDR3 reads CASSLTLGQGFTETQYF. CDR3 DNA sequence: TGTGCCAGCAGCCTAACCTTGGGACAGGGGTTTACAGAGACCCAGTACTTC.

The J gene is TRBJ1-1, the V gene TRBV20-1, with TRBD1 identical over 10 bases. The CDR3 is made up of 13 amino acids. In germline, CDR1 is DFQATT, CDR2 SNEGSKA (reference sequence). The CDR3 protein is CRAGTGVNTEAFF. The CDR3 DNA reads TGCAGAGCGGGGACAGGGGTGAACACTGAAGCTTTCTTT.

The chain combines TRBV2 with TRBJ2-7, with D tentatively TRBD1 (6 bases). The CDR3 consists of 14 residues. Germline V CDR1 and CDR2: SNHLY, FYNNEI. V lost 7 bases, J lost 5 bases, and 18 bases lay in between. The DNA for the CDR3 is TGTGCCAGCAATCGAATTCAGGGGCCCCACGAGCAGTACTTC. Protein sequence: CASNRIQGPHEQYF.